This is a list of T cell receptor beta chains from one sample in a study of blood T cell repertoires in COVID-19. Libraries were prepared by immunoSEQ multiplex PCR; TCRdb keeps only in-frame clonotypes and omits some of them. Of hundreds of thousands of clones listed, 82% are singletons. Material: peripheral blood. The receptors derive from a woman between 55 and 75 years old with active or convalescent COVID-19. The CDR3 runs from the conserved cysteine through the conserved F or W. The D gene is left open where the match is weak. Where a row states a size, it is once, few, many or the class of an expanded clone; other rows omit it.

TRBD1,-,TRBJ2-7,TRBV7-8,CASSQPGQHYEQYF,TGTGCCAGCAGCCAACCGGGACAGCACTACGAGCAGTACTTC
TRBD2,-,TRBJ2-1,TRBV6-5,CASSSIGGNNEQFF,TGTGCCAGCAGCTCCATCGGGGGGAACAATGAGCAGTTCTTC
TRBD2,-,TRBJ2-1,TRBV11-2,CASSPWTSGSSYNEQFF,TGTGCCAGCAGCCCCTGGACTAGCGGAAGCTCCTACAATGAGCAGTTCTTC
-,once,TRBJ2-3,TRBV7-6,CASSLPTDTQYF,TGTGCCAGCAGCTTACCAACAGATACGCAGTATTTT
-,few,TRBJ2-4,TRBV4-3,CASSQAPRGGDIQYF,TGCGCCAGCAGCCAAGCGCCCCGGGGCGGGGACATTCAGTACTTC
-,-,TRBJ1-2,TRBV3-1/TRBV3-2,CASSQGQGTIGYGYTF,TGTGCCAGCAGCCAAGGTCAGGGCACAATAGGCTATGGCTACACCTTC
-,-,TRBJ2-7,TRBV5-1,CASRVKGGDEQYF,TGCGCCAGCAGGGTCAAGGGCGGGGACGAGCAGTACTTC
-,once,TRBJ1-5,TRBV7-2,CASSPSYAGAQPQHF,TGTGCCAGCAGCCCGTCCTACGCGGGGGCCCAGCCCCAGCATTTT
TRBD1,-,TRBJ2-7,TRBV6-5,CATRGTASSYEQYF,TGTGCCACCCGAGGGACAGCAAGCTCCTACGAGCAGTACTTC
TRBD1,-,TRBJ2-2,TRBV5-5,CASSLRQGAIAGELFF,TGTGCCAGCAGCCTCCGACAGGGGGCAATCGCCGGGGAGCTGTTTTTT
-,-,TRBJ2-3,TRBV18,CASSTGGNTDTQYF,TGTGCCAGCTCGACCGGGGGTAACACAGATACGCAGTATTTT
-,-,TRBJ2-2,TRBV30,CAWSDRRTITGELFF,TGTGCCTGGAGTGACCGCCGGACAATTACCGGGGAGCTGTTTTTT
-,-,TRBJ1-2,TRBV4-1,CASSPRKGQTNYGYTF,TGCGCCAGCAGCCCTCGCAAGGGACAAACAAACTATGGCTACACCTTC
-,few,TRBJ1-1,TRBV30,CAGDRSMNTEAFF,TGTGCCGGTGACAGGAGTATGAACACTGAAGCTTTCTTT
-,-,TRBJ1-2,TRBV30,CAWSGDYRVRDYGYTF,TGTGCCTGGAGTGGAGATTACAGGGTGAGGGACTATGGCTACACCTTC
TRBD2,-,TRBJ2-5,TRBV5-1,CASSLVWTRDQETQYF,TGCGCCAGCAGCTTGGTGTGGACTAGAGACCAAGAGACCCAGTACTTC
TRBD1,-,TRBJ1-2,TRBV19,CASSTRGRVYGYTF,TGTGCCAGTAGTACCAGGGGGCGAGTCTATGGCTACACCTTC
TRBD1,-,TRBJ2-2,TRBV19,CASGKVGRGRTGELFF,TGTGCCAGTGGAAAAGTGGGCAGGGGGCGGACCGGGGAGCTGTTTTTT
TRBD1,-,TRBJ1-6,TRBV27,CASSPRQGANSPLHF,TGTGCCAGCAGCCCGAGACAGGGGGCGAATTCACCCCTCCACTTT
TRBD1,-,TRBJ1-2,TRBV10-3,CAISEGQGDGYTF,TGTGCCATCAGTGAAGGGCAGGGGGACGGCTACACCTTC
-,-,TRBJ1-1,TRBV5-4,CASSPTGGMNTEAFF,TGTGCCAGCAGCCCCACCGGGGGGATGAACACTGAAGCTTTCTTT
TRBD1,once,TRBJ2-3,TRBV2,CASKTGPSTDTQYF,TGTGCCAGTAAGACAGGGCCTAGCACAGATACGCAGTATTTT
TRBD1,-,TRBJ1-1,TRBV5-1,CASSPDRGGWTEAFF,TGCGCCAGCAGCCCGGACAGGGGAGGGTGGACTGAAGCTTTCTTT
-,-,TRBJ1-6,TRBV5-4,CASSDGQIYNSPLHF,TGTGCCAGCAGCGACGGACAGATCTATAATTCACCCCTCCACTTT
-,-,TRBJ1-3,TRBV9,CASSVATSSGNTIYF,TGTGCCAGCAGCGTAGCTACCTCCTCTGGAAACACCATATATTTT
-,-,TRBJ1-2,TRBV3-1/TRBV3-2,CASSQDTAEGYTF,TGTGCCAGCAGCCAAGATACCGCGGAAGGCTACACCTTC
-,-,TRBJ1-2,TRBV5-4,CASTGQGGGYTF,TGTGCCAGCACCGGTCAGGGTGGGGGCTACACCTTC
-,few,TRBJ1-5,TRBV7-8,CASSRDLNQPQHF,TGTGCCAGCAGCCGCGACTTGAATCAGCCCCAGCATTTT
-,-,TRBJ2-7,TRBV4-1,CASKGVRFEQYF,TGCGCCAGCAAGGGGGTTCGGTTCGAGCAGTACTTC
TRBD2,medium-sized,TRBJ2-1,TRBV6-4,CASSDGGGAVDEQFF,TGTGCCAGCAGTGACGGCGGGGGGGCAGTAGATGAGCAGTTCTTC
-,-,TRBJ2-5,TRBV15,CATSRESAEETQYF,TGTGCCACCAGCAGAGAGAGTGCGGAAGAGACCCAGTACTTC
TRBD1,once,TRBJ1-4,TRBV6-5,CVSRRTGTVNEKLFF,TGTGTCAGCAGACGAACCGGGACAGTTAATGAAAAACTGTTTTTT
-,-,TRBJ2-7,TRBV7-2,CASQGLLGRYEQYF,TGTGCCAGCCAGGGACTGTTGGGTCGCTACGAGCAGTACTTC